This T cell receptor (beta chain) was sequenced during a study of blood T cell repertoires in COVID-19. The repertoire was sequenced with immunoSEQ multiplex PCR; TCRdb's copy has only in-frame clones and lacks some. Of around 270,000 clones in the sample, roughly 84% were seen once. This clone came up once. Material: peripheral blood. This TCR was sampled from a woman in her thirties or forties who had recovered from COVID-19.

The CDR3 nucleotides are TGTGCCAGCAGTGAATCTACGGGACAGGGTCGGTATGAGCAGTTCTTC. Translating gives CASSESTGQGRYEQFF. This chain links TRBV25-1 with TRBJ2-1, with 9 nucleotides matching TRBD1. Trimming at V came to 1 base and at J to 8 bases, leaving 9 bases not matched to a gene. Germline CDR1 is MGHDK and CDR2 is SYGVNS. CDR3 length: 16 residues.